This T cell receptor (beta chain) was identified in a study of siplizumab effects on memory and regulatory T cells (dated by TCRdb to about 2019). For the wider study: The study looked at the effect of siplizumab, an anti-CD2 antibody, on alloreactive T-cell subsets in allogeneic mixed lymphocyte reactions made from human PBMCs.

Sorted unstimulated T cells and proliferating T cells recovered from mixed lymphocyte reactions underwent TCRbeta CDR3 sequencing. Fresh whole blood from approximately 9 HLA-typed healthy donors was used to isolate PBMCs. Libraries were prepared through the immunoSEQ multiplex PCR assay. About 9.1 x 10^4 TCR templates per sample were assayed on the deep sequencing platform. Genomic DNA extracted from sorted T cells was used for TCRbeta CDR3 sequencing. Regarding the original processing steps: Clonal analysis of TCRbeta CDR3 data was done in the R programming language. Alloreactive CD4+ and CD8+ clones were identified by comparing unstimulated samples to CFSE-low samples taken after the reaction. Regulatory or non-regulatory origin of alloreactive CD4+ clones was assigned by matching sequences to the sorted unstimulated Treg and non-Treg repertoires. This is the immuneACCESS table as TCRdb keeps it, with only in-frame sequences that have V and J called. A part of the clones is gone; compared with another copy, unresolved V genes explain less than half, and the rest is unexplained. V, J and clone size are taken as reported in that table, and D and trimming were inferred from the DNA itself. For this sample there are around 87,000 clones; 90% appear just once. The ten top clones hold 15% of the sample.

General study outcomes and caveats: Whether proliferating Tregs from siplizumab cultures were suppressive was not functionally confirmed. Unstimulated naive T cells appeared more diverse than memory T cells, and naive cells seemed to contribute substantially to the alloresponse. The cumulative frequency of alloreactive sequences that could be traced back to unstimulated CD4+ memory T cells was significantly reduced by siplizumab. In reactions with siplizumab, an average of roughly 70% of mappable alloreactive CD4+ clones were Treg-derived, compared with around 30% in control reactions. About 80-97% of proliferating CD4+ or CD8+ clones could not be given a naive or memory phenotype. Sequences below about 10^-5 frequency were poorly captured, so only a minor fraction of alloreactive clones could be mapped to unstimulated subsets.

The CDR3 has 18 amino acids, counting the end cysteine and phenylalanine. The DNA shown is the 54-base CDR3, in frame from base 1. For CDR1 and CDR2, the germline V gene (reference sequence) lists LNHDA and SQIVND. Trimming at the junction amounts to 6 bases on V and 1 base on J, and the germline ends lie 22 bases apart. A remark on this clone: Its cognate antigen has yet to be identified. Qualities for individual bases were not recorded, and no much larger clone is one base off.

The rearranged chain carries TRBV19 and TRBJ1-5; matching of 6 bases hints at TRBD1 as the D gene. The receptor was derived from a human donor in good health. Sequencing was carried out using CD4+ T cells sorted from blood. The CDR3 here reads CASSPYREYRVSNQPQHF. The DNA sequence is as follows: TGTGCCAGTAGCCCCTACAGGGAGTATCGCGTAAGCAATCAGCCCCAGCATTTT.